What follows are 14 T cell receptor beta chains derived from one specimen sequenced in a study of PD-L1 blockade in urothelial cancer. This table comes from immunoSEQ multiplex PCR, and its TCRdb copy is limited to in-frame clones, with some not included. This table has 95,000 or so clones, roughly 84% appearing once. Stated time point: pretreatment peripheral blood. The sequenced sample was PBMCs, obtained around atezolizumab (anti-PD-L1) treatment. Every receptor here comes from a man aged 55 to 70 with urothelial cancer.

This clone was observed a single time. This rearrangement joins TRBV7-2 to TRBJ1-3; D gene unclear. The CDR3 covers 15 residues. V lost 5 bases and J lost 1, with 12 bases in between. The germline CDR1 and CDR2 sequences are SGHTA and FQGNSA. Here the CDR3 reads CASSPRDSSGNTIYF. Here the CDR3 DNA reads TGTGCCAGCAGCCCCCGGGATTCGTCTGGAAACACCATATATTTT.

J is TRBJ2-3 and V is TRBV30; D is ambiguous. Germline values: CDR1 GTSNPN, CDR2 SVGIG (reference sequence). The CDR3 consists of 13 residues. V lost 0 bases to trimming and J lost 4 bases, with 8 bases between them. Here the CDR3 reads CAWSVVGADTQYF. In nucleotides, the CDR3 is TGTGCCTGGAGTGTGGTGGGCGCAGATACGCAGTATTTT.

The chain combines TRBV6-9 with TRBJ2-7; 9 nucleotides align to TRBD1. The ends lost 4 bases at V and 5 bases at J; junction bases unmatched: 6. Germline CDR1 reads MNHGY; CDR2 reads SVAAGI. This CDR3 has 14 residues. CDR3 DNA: TGTGCCAGCAGTTCCGGGACAGGGTACCACGAGCAGTACTTC. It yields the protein CASSSGTGYHEQYF.

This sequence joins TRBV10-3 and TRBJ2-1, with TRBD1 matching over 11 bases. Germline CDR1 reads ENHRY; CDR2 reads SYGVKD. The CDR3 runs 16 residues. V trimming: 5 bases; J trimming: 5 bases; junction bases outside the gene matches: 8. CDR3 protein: CAISTGTGGFDNEQFF. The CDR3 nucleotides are TGTGCCATCAGTACCGGGACAGGGGGATTTGACAATGAGCAGTTCTTC.

CDR3 region: CASSSRGVGKNIQYF. The CDR3 DNA follows: TGTGCCAGTAGTTCCAGGGGGGTCGGCAAAAACATTCAGTACTTC. This chain uses TRBV19 with TRBJ2-4, with TRBD1 as a possible D gene (7 bases). V was trimmed by 5 bases and J by 3 bases, leaving 14 bases between them. The CDR3 has 15 amino acids. Looked up from germline, CDR1 is LNHDA and CDR2 is SQIVND (reference sequence).

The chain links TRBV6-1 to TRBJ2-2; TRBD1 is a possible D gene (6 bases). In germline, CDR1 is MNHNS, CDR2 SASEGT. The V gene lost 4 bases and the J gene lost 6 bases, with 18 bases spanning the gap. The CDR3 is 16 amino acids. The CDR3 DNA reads TGTGCCAGCAGTGGGATGGGGTTTACAGGGTCCGGGGAGCTGTTTTTT. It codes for CASSGMGFTGSGELFF.

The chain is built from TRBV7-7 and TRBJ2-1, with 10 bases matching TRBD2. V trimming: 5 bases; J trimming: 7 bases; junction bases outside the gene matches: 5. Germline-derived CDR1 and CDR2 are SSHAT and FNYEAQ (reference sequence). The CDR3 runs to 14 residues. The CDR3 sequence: CASSRGLAANEQFF. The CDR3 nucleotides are TGTGCCAGCAGCCGAGGACTAGCGGCGAATGAGCAGTTCTTC.

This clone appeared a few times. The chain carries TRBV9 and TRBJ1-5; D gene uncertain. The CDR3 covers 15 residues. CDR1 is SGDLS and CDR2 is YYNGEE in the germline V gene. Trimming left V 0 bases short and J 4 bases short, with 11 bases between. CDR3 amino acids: CASSVGWASNQPQHF. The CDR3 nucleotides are TGTGCCAGCAGCGTAGGGTGGGCTTCGAATCAGCCCCAGCATTTT.

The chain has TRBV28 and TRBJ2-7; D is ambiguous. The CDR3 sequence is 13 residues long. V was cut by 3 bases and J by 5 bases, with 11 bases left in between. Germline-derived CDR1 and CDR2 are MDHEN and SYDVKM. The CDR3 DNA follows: TGTGCCAGCAGTTTGATAGCTATGGACGAGCAGTACTTC. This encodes CASSLIAMDEQYF.

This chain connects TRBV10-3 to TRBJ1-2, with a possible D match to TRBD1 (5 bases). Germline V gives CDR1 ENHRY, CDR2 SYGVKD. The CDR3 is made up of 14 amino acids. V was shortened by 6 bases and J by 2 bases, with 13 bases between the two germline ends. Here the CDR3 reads CAIRRLDSNYGYTF. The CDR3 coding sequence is TGTGCCATCAGGCGCCTTGACAGCAACTATGGCTACACCTTC.

Written as DNA, the CDR3 is TGTGCCAGCAGCGCCCGGAGGGGCTACGAGCAGTACTTC. It specifies CASSARRGYEQYF. The chain uses TRBV7-2 and TRBJ2-7; weak D call: TRBD2 (6 bases). This CDR3 comprises 13 residues. Germline V gene data show CDR1 as SGHTA and CDR2 as FQGNSA. V shed 5 bases and J shed 3 bases, with 11 bases lying between them.

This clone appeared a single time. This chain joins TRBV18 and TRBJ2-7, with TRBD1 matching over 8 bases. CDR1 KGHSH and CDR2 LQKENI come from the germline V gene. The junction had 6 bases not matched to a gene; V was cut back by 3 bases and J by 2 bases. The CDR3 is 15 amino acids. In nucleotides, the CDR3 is TGTGCCAGCTCACCTCGACAGGGGAATACCTACGAGCAGTACTTC. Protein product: CASSPRQGNTYEQYF. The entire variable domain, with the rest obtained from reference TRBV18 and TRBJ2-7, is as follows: NAGVMQNPRHLVRRRGQEARLRCSPMKGHSHVYWYRQLPEEGLKFMVYLQKENIIDESGMPKERFSAEFPKEGPSILRIQQVVRGDSAAYFCASSPRQGNTYEQYFGPGTRLTVT.

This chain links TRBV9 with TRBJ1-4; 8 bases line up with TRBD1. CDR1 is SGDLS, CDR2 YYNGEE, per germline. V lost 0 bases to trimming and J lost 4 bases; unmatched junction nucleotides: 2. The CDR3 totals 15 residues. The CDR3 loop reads CASSVGTGINEKLFF. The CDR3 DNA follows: TGTGCCAGCAGCGTAGGGACAGGGATTAATGAAAAACTGTTTTTT.

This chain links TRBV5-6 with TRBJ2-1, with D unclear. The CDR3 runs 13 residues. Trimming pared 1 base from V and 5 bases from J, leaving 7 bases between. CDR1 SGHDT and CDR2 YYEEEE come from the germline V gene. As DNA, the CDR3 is TGTGCCAGCAGCTTGTGGCATGACAATGAGCAGTTCTTC. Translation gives CASSLWHDNEQFF. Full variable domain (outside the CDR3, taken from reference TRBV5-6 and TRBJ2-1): DAGVTQSPTHLIKTRGQQVTLRCSPKSGHDTVSWYQQALGQGPQFIFQYYEEEERQRGNFPDRFSGHQFPNYSSELNVNALLLGDSALYLCASSLWHDNEQFFGPGTRLTVL.